This T cell receptor beta chain was profiled in a study of blood T cell repertoires in COVID-19. The assay was immunoSEQ multiplex PCR, and TCRdb's table has in-frame clones only and misses some. The sample has fewer than 350,000 clones, around 93% seen once. V was trimmed by 1 base and J by 0 bases, leaving 12 bases between them. Germline loops: CDR1 MDHEN, CDR2 SYDVKM. CDR3 length: 16 amino acids. V usage is TRBV28 and J usage is TRBJ1-1; D perhaps matches TRBD1 (5 bases). The sequence came from a man aged 35 to 55 who had been exposed to COVID-19. The source material was PBMCs or T cells enriched from blood (not recorded which). The CDR3 sequence: CASSLSEGHLNTEAFF. CDR3 nucleotide sequence: TGTGCCAGCAGTTTATCGGAGGGGCACTTGAACACTGAAGCTTTCTTT.